This TCR beta chain emerged from a study of T cell repertoires in cytomegalovirus infection. Study-level information: From public TCR beta signatures came an indication of both CMV infection and matching HLA type. The study's findings and limits: Based on cumulative public TCR beta family frequency, carriers of CMV plus the relevant HLA were identified. HLA-C-restricted TCR beta clonotypes specific for CMV led the ex vivo response.

TCRdb reprocessed the reads with MiXCR, giving one entry per CDR3 protein. The sample holds about 740,000 distinct CDR3 sequences, about 33% seen once. There are many counts of this clonotype. Its specificity is unknown. The sequence was obtained from a human donor in good health (CMV status not recorded). Some clones in this sample may be carry-over from other donors' samples. Here the sequenced sample was cultured PBMCs, taken from culture after CMV antigen stimulation.

The CDR3 sequence is CASSPGGQGSYTGELFF. In DNA, the CDR3 is TGTGCCAGCAGCCCTGGGGGGCAGGGGTCTTACACCGGGGAGCTGTTTTTT. The chain employs TRBV7-8 and TRBJ2-2; the D gene could be TRBD1 or TRBD2 (6 bases each). Deletions cut 5 bases from V and 3 bases from J, with 19 bases between. Germline-derived CDR1 and CDR2 are SGHVS and FQNEAQ. The CDR3 contains 17 residues.